This T cell receptor beta chain came from a study of T cells in Graves' hyperthyroidism and ophthalmopathy (dated by TCRdb to the late 2010s). In the study overall: Peripheral blood was sampled at the time of initial diagnosis, prior to any treatment. An independent validation cohort of 18 to 20 hyperthyroidism patients and about 16 patients who later progressed to ophthalmopathy tested prospective prediction of ophthalmopathy. The study also compared thyroid tissue and blood T-cell repertoires from a handful of Graves' hyperthyroidism patients. To identify TCR V-J signatures that set the groups apart, the researchers used a discovery cohort of about a hundred patients, made up of under 50 with Graves' ophthalmopathy and 55 to 65 with stable Graves' hyperthyroidism. For training and testing, the approximately 97 patients in the discovery cohort were randomly divided in a 7:3 ratio. The paper describes TCR Vbeta CDR3 sequencing of 140 or so peripheral blood samples, made up of roughly 45 ophthalmopathy patients, around 78 hyperthyroidism patients and roughly 17 progressor patients. After sampling, hyperthyroidism patients received methimazole starting at 30 mg daily, and ophthalmopathy patients received high-dose intravenous methylprednisolone.

The TCR beta CDR3 regions were amplified from the RNA transcripts. For the first round of RT-PCR on the TCR CDR3, the HTBI primer set was used together with the Qiagen OneStep RT-PCR kit. Libraries were constructed in a second round of multiplex PCR, after which size selection and purification were performed. Sequencing of the libraries was done on an Illumina HiSeq2000 using paired-end 100 bp reads. Per the source publication's procedure: SOAPnuke was used to process the raw data, throwing out any read that contained adapters or uncalled bases, had a mean Phred below 15, or lacked an exact constant-primer or identifier match. High-quality paired reads were merged using COPE v1.2.5, and each unique nucleotide sequence was defined as a clonotype. Clonotypes were aligned to IMGT TRBV, TRBD and TRBJ reference segments using MiTCR v1.1. Analysis was restricted to V-J combinations with a frequency above 0.0001, which covered roughly 99% of repertoires. A TCS score was defined as the ratio between F50 (clonal expansion) and ExV (chaos), using BLOSUM62-based TCRdist between CDR3 peptides within each V-J. Welch's t-statistics and random forest reduced 514 V-J features to roughly 13, which were used in a naive Bayes classifier (R e1071). TCRdb cleaned the public reads at Q25 with fastp, built clones with MiXCR and kept in-frame beta chains. Rows are combined by CDR3 protein, so each entry shows the most common genes and DNA. None of the V and J calls come from the authors' own analysis; TCRdb made them. A total of under 400,000 distinct CDR3 sequences appear in this sample, around 20% of them only once. The ten largest clones take up about 50% of the sample.

CDR1 and CDR2, looked up from the germline V gene (reference sequence), are DFQATT and SNEGSKA. The junction shows trimming of 2 bases on V and 0 bases on J, and the gene matches do not reach 10 bases of it. Spanning cysteine to phenylalanine, the CDR3 consists of 17 amino acids. Only the CDR3 DNA is retained, 51 bases long and in frame from the first base. General findings and caveats noted by the study authors: In cross-validation, a model built on a 13 V-J signature told ophthalmopathy apart from stable hyperthyroidism with 85% to 90% sensitivity and around 81% specificity, and in testing the same model reached 80%/75%. In validation, the model predicted progression to ophthalmopathy with just under 71% sensitivity and roughly 75% specificity, a median of roughly seven months before onset. Sample size was not statistically predetermined, and blinding of investigators to group allocation was not performed. Blood samples also contained most of the expanded thyroid clonotypes (frequency above 0.001), which suggests that blood repertoires may reflect thyroid immune responses.

Stable Graves' hyperthyroidism was defined as the absence of progression to ophthalmopathy over 18 months of follow-up. Hyperthyroidism patients were newly diagnosed, had a disease duration of under 2 months, and were aged 18 to 65 years. Any patient with an uncontrolled infection, another autoimmune disease, pregnancy or lactation was excluded. Diagnoses were established on the basis of clinical symptoms, serum thyroxine and TRAb, thyroid ultrasound, and orbital computed tomography. Ficoll-Paque density gradient centrifugation was used to isolate PBMCs from under 11 ml of fresh peripheral blood. Trizol reagent was used to extract total RNA, and RNA quality was then checked on an Agilent 2100 Bioanalyzer. Many counts were recorded for this clonotype. Its antigen remains undetermined. Base qualities are not recorded, but no much larger clone differs from it by a single base.

The sequence derives from a woman between 45 and 60 years old with Graves' hyperthyroidism. This receptor chain uses TRBV20-1 and TRBJ1-5; the junction holds 7 bases that match TRBD1. Sequenced: blood. The CDR3 region: CSARYEGGKASNQPQHF. The DNA sequence is given as TGCAGTGCTAGATATGAAGGGGGCAAGGCTAGCAATCAGCCCCAGCATTTT.